Shown below are 22 T cell receptor beta chains from a single sample sequenced in a study of cytomegalovirus exposure and HLA in healthy donors. The PCR ran on 60 Vbeta and 13 Jbeta primers. The method was immunoSEQ multiplex PCR; TCRdb's version includes in-frame clones alone and lacks a portion of them. The sample has roughly 200,000 clones; the top ten hold 0.9% to 1.4%. Source material: PBMCs. All receptors come from a girl aged 2 to 10 in good health and CMV-seropositive.

V and J are TRBV7-4 and TRBJ2-1; possible D gene TRBD2, 5 bases. Trimming pared 5 bases from V and 8 bases from J, leaving 19 bases between. This CDR3 spans 15 amino acids. Germline V gene data show CDR1 as SGHVT and CDR2 as SQSDAQ. The CDR3 coding sequence is TGTGCCAGCAGCGCAGCGGCTACCCCTCGGGATGAGCAGTTCTTC. Amino acid sequence: CASSAAATPRDEQFF.

The rearrangement uses TRBV6-5 and TRBJ1-4; 9 bases are a match to TRBD1. With V trimmed by 6 bases and J by 3 bases, 5 bases remained unmatched. The CDR3 consists of 15 residues. The germline gives CDR1 MNHEY, CDR2 SVGAGI. The CDR3 protein is CASRHRTGANEKLFF. The CDR3, as DNA: TGTGCCAGCAGACACCGGACAGGGGCTAATGAAAAACTGTTTTTT.

This rearrangement joins TRBV10-3 to TRBJ2-2; 14 bases map to TRBD2. J lost 6 bases, V lost 1 base, and 7 bases had no gene match. The CDR3 length is 18 residues. CDR1 is ENHRY, CDR2 SYGVKD, per germline. The DNA of the CDR3 is TGTGCCATCAGTGAGTTGGGACTAGCGGGAGCGATAGCCGGGGAGCTGTTTTTT. Translation: CAISELGLAGAIAGELFF.

The chain employs TRBV29-1 and TRBJ2-6; TRBD1 agrees at 9 bases. V was pared by 1 base and J by 2 bases, with 9 bases of the junction left unmatched. This CDR3 has 18 amino acids. CDR1 SQVTM and CDR2 ANQGSEA come from the germline V gene. CDR3 region: CSVEGSGTGRTGANVLTF. CDR3 nucleotides: TGCAGCGTTGAAGGAAGTGGGACAGGGAGAACTGGGGCCAACGTCCTGACTTTC.

The V gene is TRBV2, the J gene TRBJ2-2, with TRBD1 matching over 8 bases. Germline values: CDR1 SNHLY, CDR2 FYNNEI. The ends lost 2 bases at V and 4 bases at J; junction bases unmatched: 6. The CDR3 runs to 16 residues. CDR3 in DNA: TGTGCCAGCAGTGAAAACTCCGGGACAGGCACCGGGGAGCTGTTTTTT. Amino acids: CASSENSGTGTGELFF. The complete variable domain, with remaining parts taken from reference TRBV2 and TRBJ2-2, reads EPEVTQTPSHQVTQMGQEVILRCVPISNHLYFYWYRQILGQKVEFLVSFYNNEISEKSEIFDDQFSVERPDGSNFTLKIRSTKLEDSAMYFCASSENSGTGTGELFFGEGSRLTVL.

This chain links TRBV10-3 with TRBJ1-2; the D gene is possibly TRBD1 (6 bases). Germline CDR1 is ENHRY and CDR2 is SYGVKD. The CDR3 has 17 amino acids. The V gene lost 1 base and the J gene lost 1 base, with 16 bases spanning the gap. DNA for the CDR3: TGTGCCATCAGTGAGTTACTCTTAGACAGGCTTAACTATGGCTACACCTTC. It specifies CAISELLLDRLNYGYTF.

CDR3 loop: CASKLTGGRGPYNEQFF. The CDR3 bases are TGTGCCAGCAAGTTAACGGGGGGCAGGGGCCCCTACAATGAGCAGTTCTTC. This chain uses TRBV27 with TRBJ2-1, with D perhaps matching TRBD2 (7 bases). The V and J ends lost 7 bases and 2 bases respectively, with 21 bases between them. The CDR3 runs 17 residues. Germline V lookup: CDR1 MNHEY, CDR2 SMNVEV (reference sequence).

J is TRBJ2-7 and V is TRBV5-1; TRBD2 matches 9 bases. The CDR3 runs 16 residues. Germline assignment: CDR1 SGHRS and CDR2 YFSETQ. V shed 0 bases and J 1 base; nucleotides not matched to a gene: 5. CDR3 sequence reads: CASSLGLADPSYEQYF. CDR3 nucleotide sequence: TGCGCCAGCAGCTTGGGACTAGCGGATCCGTCCTACGAGCAGTACTTC.

Points on this clone: Additional DNA sequences in this sample encode the identical CDR3. The chain combines TRBV7-2 with TRBJ1-4; 10 bases map to TRBD1. Germline-derived CDR1 and CDR2 are SGHTA and FQGNSA. The CDR3 loop spans 14 amino acids. J was trimmed by 8 bases and V by 1 base; bases with no gene match: 1. The CDR3 bases are TGTGCCAGCAGCTTAGGGACAGGGGGAGAAAAACTGTTTTTT. This gives the protein CASSLGTGGEKLFF.

This chain connects TRBV28 to TRBJ2-7, with D perhaps TRBD1 (5 bases). The CDR3 contains 14 residues. The V end was cut by 3 bases, the J end by 3 bases, with 12 bases between. Germline-derived CDR1 and CDR2 are MDHEN and SYDVKM. In DNA, the CDR3 is TGTGCCAGCAGTTTCCAGGGAAGGGACTACGAGCAGTACTTC. Encoded protein: CASSFQGRDYEQYF.

Comment on this clone: One end of the junction fails to match germline, which may point to a read error. The chain combines TRBV4-1 with TRBJ1-1; D might be TRBD1 (6 bases). Germline CDR1 reads MGHRA; CDR2 reads YSYEKL. The CDR3 is made up of 17 amino acids. The CDR3 loop is CASSQDLTGPTNTETFF. In DNA form, the CDR3 reads TGCGCCAGCAGCCAAGATTTGACAGGCCCCACCAACACTGAAACTTTCTTT.

The CDR3 sequence is CASSLGAGTDLSTNEKLFF. The CDR3, as DNA: TGTGCCAGCAGCTTAGGGGCCGGGACAGACCTATCAACTAATGAAAAACTGTTTTTT. V and J are TRBV7-9 and TRBJ1-4, with 7 bases matching TRBD1. V shed 1 base, J shed 0 bases, and the junction held 11 bases outside the gene matches. CDR1 is SEHNR and CDR2 is FQNEAQ in the germline V gene (reference sequence). The CDR3 is 19 amino acids.

The chain employs TRBV28 and TRBJ1-3, with D unclear. Germline V gene lookup returns CDR1 MDHEN and CDR2 SYDVKM. The CDR3 sequence is 14 residues long. The V gene lost 3 bases and the J gene lost 3 bases, with 9 bases spanning the gap. CDR3 sequence reads: CASSFNNDGNTIYF. CDR3 in DNA: TGTGCCAGCAGTTTTAACAACGATGGAAACACCATATATTTT. The full variable domain, in which reference TRBV28 and TRBJ1-3 provide the parts outside the CDR3, is DVKVTQSSRYLVKRTGEKVFLECVQDMDHENMFWYRQDPGLGLRLIYFSYDVKMKEKGDIPEGYSVSREKKERFSLILESASTNQTSMYLCASSFNNDGNTIYFGEGSWLTVV.

CDR3 residues: CASSGLAGRFVDEQYF. For the CDR3, the DNA is TGTGCCAGTAGCGGACTAGCGGGACGTTTCGTCGACGAGCAGTACTTC. The chain has TRBV19 and TRBJ2-7; 12 bases agree with TRBD2. The trim removed 6 bases at V and 5 bases at J, leaving 11 bases unmatched. The CDR3 runs 16 residues. Germline CDR1 reads LNHDA; CDR2 reads SQIVND (reference sequence). Together with reference TRBV19 and TRBJ2-7, the CDR3 gives the full variable domain: DGGITQSPKYLFRKEGQNVTLSCEQNLNHDAMYWYRQDPGQGLRLIYYSQIVNDFQKGDIAEGYSVSREKKESFPLTVTSAQKNPTAFYLCASSGLAGRFVDEQYFGPGTRLTVT.

The chain carries TRBV6-1 and TRBJ2-7, with 7 bases aligning to TRBD1. The CDR3 spans 15 residues. V lost 3 bases and J lost 3; bases outside the gene matches: 8. Germline CDR1 is MNHNS and CDR2 is SASEGT. CDR3 amino acids: CASSDPGQVLYEQYF. The CDR3 nucleotides are TGTGCCAGCAGTGACCCCGGACAGGTTCTCTACGAGCAGTACTTC.

The chain uses TRBV6-1 and TRBJ2-1, with 9 bases fitting TRBD1. J lost 8 bases, V lost 1 base, and 3 bases had no gene match. The V gene's germline CDR1 is MNHNS and CDR2 SASEGT. The CDR3 is 14 amino acids. The CDR3 region is CASSEGTGVYEQFF. CDR3 nucleotide sequence: TGTGCCAGCAGTGAAGGGACAGGGGTATATGAGCAGTTCTTC.

V and J are TRBV15 and TRBJ1-5; TRBD1 matches at 8 bases. The CDR3 length is 15 residues. V shed 5 bases, J shed 6 bases, and the junction held 9 bases outside the gene matches. Germline lookup yields CDR1 LNHNV and CDR2 YYDKDF (reference sequence). CDR3 sequence reads: CATSGTGRSFQPQHF. In DNA form, the CDR3 reads TGTGCCACCAGCGGGACAGGTCGATCGTTTCAGCCCCAGCATTTT.

J is TRBJ2-7 and V is TRBV4-2; 11 bases match TRBD2. Trimming took 0 bases from V and 0 from J; bases not matched to a gene: 4. Germline CDR1 and CDR2: LGHNA and YNFKEQ. The CDR3 consists of 17 residues. The CDR3 coding sequence is TGTGCCAGCAGCCAAGAGCCGGGACTAGCGGTCTCCTACGAGCAGTACTTC. The encoded protein is CASSQEPGLAVSYEQYF.

J is TRBJ1-1 and V is TRBV11-2; TRBD1 is a possible D gene (6 bases). With 5 bases removed from V and 4 bases from J, the gap between germline ends came to 14 bases. The CDR3 length is 14 residues. Looked up from germline, CDR1 is SGHAT and CDR2 is FQNNGV. CDR3 DNA: TGTGCCAGCAGCCCCCCGCAGGGGTTCACTGAAGCTTTCTTT. This encodes CASSPPQGFTEAFF.

The chain is built from TRBV27 and TRBJ2-5; the D gene is possibly TRBD1 (6 bases). The last part of the DNA fits TRBJ2-7 better; the J call may be wrong. The V gene's germline CDR1 is MNHEY and CDR2 SMNVEV (reference sequence). The CDR3 totals 11 residues. CDR3 amino acids: CASSTGSEQYF. CDR3 bases: TGTGCCAGCAGCACAGGGAGCGAGCAGTACTTC.

The gene calls are TRBV11-2 and TRBJ1-1, with 8 bases fitting TRBD1. Per the germline V gene, CDR1 is SGHAT and CDR2 is FQNNGV. There are 16 residues in the CDR3. V shed 5 bases, J shed 0 bases, and the junction held 8 bases outside the gene matches. The CDR3 sequence: CASSGQGGGMNTEAFF. The CDR3 DNA is TGTGCCAGCAGCGGACAGGGAGGAGGCATGAACACTGAAGCTTTCTTT.

The V call is TRBV21-1, the J call TRBJ2-5; the table calls TRBD1, which could not be checked here. TRBV21-1 is given as a pseudogene. This CDR3 comprises 16 residues. This chain's CDR3 is CASRFGDRGDQETQYF. As DNA, the CDR3 is TGTGCCAGCAGATTTGGGGACAGGGGAGACCAAGAGACCCAGTACTTC.